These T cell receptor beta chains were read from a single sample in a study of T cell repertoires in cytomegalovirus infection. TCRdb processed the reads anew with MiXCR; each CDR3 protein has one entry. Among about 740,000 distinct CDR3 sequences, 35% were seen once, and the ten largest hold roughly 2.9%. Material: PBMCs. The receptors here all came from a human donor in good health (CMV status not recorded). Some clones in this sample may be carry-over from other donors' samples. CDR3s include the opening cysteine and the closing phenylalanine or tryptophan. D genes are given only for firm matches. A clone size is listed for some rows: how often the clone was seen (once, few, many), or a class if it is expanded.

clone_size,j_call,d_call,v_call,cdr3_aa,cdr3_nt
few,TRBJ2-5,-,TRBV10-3,CAIRGTGKETQYF,TGTGCCATCAGGGGGACGGGTAAAGAGACCCAGTACTTC
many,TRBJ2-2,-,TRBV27,CASREGTGELFF,TGTGCCAGCAGGGAGGGAACCGGGGAGCTGTTTTTT
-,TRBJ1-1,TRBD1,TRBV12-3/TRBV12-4,CASREGTAKLAFF,TGTGCCAGCAGGGAGGGGACAGCCAAACTAGCTTTCTTT
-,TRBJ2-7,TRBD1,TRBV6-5,CASSYYYGQGGTYEQYF,TGTGCCAGCAGTTACTATTATGGACAGGGGGGTACCTACGAGCAGTACTTC
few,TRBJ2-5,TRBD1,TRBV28,CASSLLRDRGQETQYF,TGTGCCAGCAGTTTACTCCGGGACAGGGGGCAAGAGACCCAGTACTTC
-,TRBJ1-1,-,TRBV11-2,CASSPGVTGSNTEAFF,TGTGCCAGCAGCCCGGGGGTGACAGGATCGAACACTGAAGCTTTCTTT
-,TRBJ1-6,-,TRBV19,CASSRDGNSPLHF,TGTGCCAGTAGTAGGGACGGCAATTCACCCCTCCACTTT
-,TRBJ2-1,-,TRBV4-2,CASSQAGAKNEHFF,TGTGCCAGCAGCCAAGCGGGAGCCAAGAATGAGCATTTCTTC
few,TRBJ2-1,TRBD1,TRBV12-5,CASGLLQGARLSYNEQFF,TGTGCTAGTGGTTTGCTGCAGGGGGCGAGATTATCCTACAATGAGCAGTTCTTC
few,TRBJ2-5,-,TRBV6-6,CASTRQNQETQYF,TGTGCCAGCACCCGACAGAACCAAGAGACCCAGTACTTC
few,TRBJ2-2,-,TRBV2,CASMPDRNTGELFF,TGTGCCAGCATGCCGGACCGGAACACCGGGGAGCTGTTTTTT
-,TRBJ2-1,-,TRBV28,CASSFPDRNEQFF,TGTGCCAGCAGCTTCCCCGACAGAAATGAGCAGTTCTTC
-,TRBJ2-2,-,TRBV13,CASSYLTGELFF,TGTGCCAGCAGCTATCTCACCGGGGAGCTGTTTTTT
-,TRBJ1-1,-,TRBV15,CSTSRDFVGNTEAFF,TGTTCCACCAGCAGAGATTTTGTGGGTAACACTGAAGCTTTCTTT
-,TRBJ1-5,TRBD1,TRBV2,CASSATSMTGGYSNQPQHF,TGTGCCAGCAGTGCAACCTCAATGACAGGGGGTTATAGCAATCAGCCCCAGCATTTT
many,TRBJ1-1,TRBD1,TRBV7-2,CASSLARTGSTEAFF,TGTGCCAGCAGCTTAGCCCGGACAGGGTCTACTGAAGCTTTCTTT
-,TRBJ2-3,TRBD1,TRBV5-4,CASSLGQGKDTQYF,TGTGCCAGCAGCCTCGGACAGGGCAAAGATACGCAGTATTTT
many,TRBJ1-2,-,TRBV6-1,CASSSASLGRSFGYTF,TGTGCCAGCAGTTCCGCCTCTCTAGGGAGGTCTTTTGGCTACACCTTC
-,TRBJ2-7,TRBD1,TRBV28,CASSFVTGWYEQYF,TGTGCCAGCAGTTTCGTGACAGGGTGGTACGAGCAGTACTTC
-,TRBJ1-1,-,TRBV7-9,CASSLAMAGATEAFF,TGTGCCAGCAGCTTAGCGATGGCAGGAGCGACTGAAGCTTTCTTT
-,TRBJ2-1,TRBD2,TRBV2,CASSDLAGVIGQFF,TGTGCCAGCAGTGATTTAGCGGGGGTCATCGGGCAGTTCTTC
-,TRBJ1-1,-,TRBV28,CASSSTTRAPGGFF,TGTGCCAGCAGTTCCACTACCCGGGCCCCCGGCGGATTCTTT
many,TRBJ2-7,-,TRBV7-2,CASSLSGLIRNEQYF,TGTGCCAGCAGCTTATCAGGGTTGATCCGGAACGAGCAGTACTTC
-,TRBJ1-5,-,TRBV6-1,CASSERSTGAISNQPQHF,TGTGCCAGCAGTGAAAGGTCTACGGGGGCGATAAGCAATCAGCCCCAGCATTTT
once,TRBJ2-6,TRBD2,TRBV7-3,CASSLAGGRGANVLTF,TGTGCCAGCAGCTTAGCGGGGGGGCGAGGGGCCAACGTCCTGACTTTC
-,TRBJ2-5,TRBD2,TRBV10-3,CAISPGLAGGKETQYF,TGTGCCATCAGCCCGGGACTAGCGGGGGGTAAAGAGACCCAGTACTTC
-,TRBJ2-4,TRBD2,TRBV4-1,CASSQGGLGRENIQYF,TGCGCCAGCAGCCAAGGGGGACTTGGGAGGGAAAACATTCAGTACTTC
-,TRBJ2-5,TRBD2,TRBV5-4,CASSPLSGSVSGETQYF,TGTGCCAGCAGCCCCTTGAGCGGGAGCGTTTCGGGGGAGACCCAGTACTTC
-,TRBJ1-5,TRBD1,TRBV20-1,CSARDQGRGQGQPQHF,TGCAGTGCTAGAGATCAGGGCAGGGGGCAGGGTCAGCCCCAGCATTTT
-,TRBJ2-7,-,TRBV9,CASSVDGGASYEQYF,TGTGCCAGCAGCGTAGATGGCGGGGCCTCCTACGAGCAGTACTTC
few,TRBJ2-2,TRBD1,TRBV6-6,CASSYSRDREVLFF,TGTGCCAGCAGTTACTCGAGAGACAGGGAAGTGCTGTTTTTT
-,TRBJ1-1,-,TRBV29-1,CSVVVARTSAGTEAFF,TGCAGCGTTGTTGTGGCACGGACATCCGCCGGCACTGAAGCTTTCTTT
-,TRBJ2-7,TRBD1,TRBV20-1,CSARTGPYEQYF,TGCAGTGCGAGGACAGGGCCCTACGAGCAGTACTTC
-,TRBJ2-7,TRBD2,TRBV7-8,CASSEGLAGLYEQYF,TGTGCCAGCAGCGAGGGACTAGCGGGCCTCTACGAGCAGTACTTC
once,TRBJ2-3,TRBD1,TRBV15,CATSRDRGQGVDTQYF,TGTGCCACCAGCAGAGATCGCGGACAGGGGGTTGATACGCAGTATTTT
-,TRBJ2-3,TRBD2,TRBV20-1,CSASRLAGDGNTQYF,TGCAGTGCTAGCCGCCTAGCGGGCGACGGGAATACGCAGTATTTT
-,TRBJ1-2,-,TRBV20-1,CSSNIPYGYTF,TGCAGCTCGAACATCCCCTATGGCTACACCTTC
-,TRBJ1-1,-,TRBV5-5,CASSSGYGTEAFF,TGTGCCAGCAGCTCGGGCTATGGGACTGAAGCTTTCTTT
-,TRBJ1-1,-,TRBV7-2,CASSLATRARTEAFF,TGTGCCAGCAGCTTAGCGACCAGGGCCAGAACTGAAGCTTTCTTT
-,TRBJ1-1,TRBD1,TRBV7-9,CASSYVGTDSEAFF,TGTGCCAGCAGCTATGTAGGGACAGACAGTGAAGCTTTCTTT
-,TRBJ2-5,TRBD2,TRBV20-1,CSALKTGTTSRTQYF,TGCAGTGCTCTGAAAACCGGGACTACATCGAGAACCCAGTACTTC
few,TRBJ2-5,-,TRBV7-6,CASSLAPAGAREETQYF,TGTGCCAGCAGCTTAGCTCCGGCAGGGGCAAGAGAAGAGACCCAGTACTTC
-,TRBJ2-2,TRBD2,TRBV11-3,CASSPSGTSGATGELFF,TGTGCCAGCAGCCCCTCCGGGACTAGCGGGGCGACCGGGGAGCTGTTTTTT
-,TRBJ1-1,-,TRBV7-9,CASSRRQDEALF,TGTGCCAGCAGCAGACGACAGGATGAAGCTTTATTT
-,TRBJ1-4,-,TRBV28,CASSRQTVFNEKLFF,TGTGCCAGCAGCCGCCAGACAGTCTTTAATGAAAAACTGTTTTTT
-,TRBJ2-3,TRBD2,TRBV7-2,CASSLGSGGGTDTQYF,TGTGCCAGCAGCTTAGGAAGCGGGGGGGGCACAGATACGCAGTATTTT
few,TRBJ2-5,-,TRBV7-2,CASSLAVKGQYF,TGTGCCAGCAGCTTAGCGGTTAAGGGCCAGTACTTC
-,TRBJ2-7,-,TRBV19,CASSIVTGTSYEQYF,TGTGCCAGTAGTATAGTAACAGGAACCTCCTACGAGCAGTACTTC